This T cell receptor (beta chain) was obtained from a study of brain metastases from non-small cell lung cancer. The protocol was immunoSEQ multiplex PCR, while the TCRdb copy is restricted to in-frame clones and leaves out a portion. Of 3,000 to 4,000 clones listed, 75% to 85% are singletons. Whole-study results and caveats: Brain metastases had lower T-cell infiltration than primary tumors. T-cell clones appeared expanded in about two thirds of brain metastases relative to matched primary tumors. TCR repertoires overlapped largely between brain metastases and matched primaries.

About this clone itself: As yet, its antigen is unknown.

What was sequenced was tissue from a brain metastasis. The receptor's source is a donor aged 40 or over with non-small cell lung cancer.

In DNA, the CDR3 is TGTGCCAGCAGGACCGCTAGCAATCAGCCCCAGCATTTT. It codes for CASRTASNQPQHF. The chain carries TRBV27 and TRBJ1-5; D call uncertain. The CDR3 runs to 13 residues. Trimming took 6 bases from V and 0 from J, leaving 6 bases between them. CDR1 is MNHEY and CDR2 is SMNVEV in the germline V gene (reference sequence).